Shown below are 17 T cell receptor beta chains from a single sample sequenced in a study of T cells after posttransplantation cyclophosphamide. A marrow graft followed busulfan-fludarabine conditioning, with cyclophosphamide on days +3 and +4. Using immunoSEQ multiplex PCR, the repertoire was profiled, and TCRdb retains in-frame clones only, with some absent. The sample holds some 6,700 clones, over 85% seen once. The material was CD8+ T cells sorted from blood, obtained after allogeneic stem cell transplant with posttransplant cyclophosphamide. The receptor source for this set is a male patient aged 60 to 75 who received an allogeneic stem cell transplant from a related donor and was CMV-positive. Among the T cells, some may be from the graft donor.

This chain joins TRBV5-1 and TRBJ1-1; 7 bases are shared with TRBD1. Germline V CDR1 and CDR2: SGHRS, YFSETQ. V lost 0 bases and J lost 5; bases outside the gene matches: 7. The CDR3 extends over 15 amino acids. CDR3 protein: CASSLDRGLWTEAFF. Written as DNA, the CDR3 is TGCGCCAGCAGCTTGGACAGGGGTCTTTGGACTGAAGCTTTCTTT. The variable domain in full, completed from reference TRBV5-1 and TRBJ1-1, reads KAGVTQTPRYLIKTRGQQVTLSCSPISGHRSVSWYQQTPGQGLQFLFEYFSETQRNKGNFPGRFSGRQFSNSRSEMNVSTLELGDSALYLCASSLDRGLWTEAFFGQGTRLTVV.

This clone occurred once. The CDR3 is CASSQDPFGTGLPNTEAFF. CDR3 DNA sequence: TGCGCCAGCAGCCAAGACCCGTTTGGGACAGGGTTACCTAACACTGAAGCTTTCTTT. The chain carries TRBV4-3 and TRBJ1-1; TRBD1 agrees at 9 bases. CDR3 length: 19 amino acids. With 0 bases clipped from V and 2 bases from J, the junction kept 13 bases outside the gene matches. The germline CDR1 and CDR2 sequences are LGHNA and YSLEER.

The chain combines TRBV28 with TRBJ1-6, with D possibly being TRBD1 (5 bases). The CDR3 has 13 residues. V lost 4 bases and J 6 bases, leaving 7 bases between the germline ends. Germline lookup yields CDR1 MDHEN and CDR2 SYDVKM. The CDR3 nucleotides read TGTGCCAGCAGTTGGGGCCCTAATTCACCCCTCCACTTT. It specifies CASSWGPNSPLHF. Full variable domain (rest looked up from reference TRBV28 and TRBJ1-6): DVKVTQSSRYLVKRTGEKVFLECVQDMDHENMFWYRQDPGLGLRLIYFSYDVKMKEKGDIPEGYSVSREKKERFSLILESASTNQTSMYLCASSWGPNSPLHFGNGTRLTVT.

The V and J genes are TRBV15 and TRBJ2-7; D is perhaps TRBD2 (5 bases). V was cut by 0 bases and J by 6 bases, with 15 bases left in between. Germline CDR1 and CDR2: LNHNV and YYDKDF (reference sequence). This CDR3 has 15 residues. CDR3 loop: CATSRERGPVSEQYF. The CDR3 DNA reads TGTGCCACCAGCAGAGAGCGCGGGCCAGTCAGCGAGCAGTACTTC.

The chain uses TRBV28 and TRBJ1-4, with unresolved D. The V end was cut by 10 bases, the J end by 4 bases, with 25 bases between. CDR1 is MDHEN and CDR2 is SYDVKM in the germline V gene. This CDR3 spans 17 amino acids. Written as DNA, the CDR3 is TGTGCCACCCGGGGAGTGGCGAGGAATCGGATTAATGAAAAACTGTTTTTT. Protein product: CATRGVARNRINEKLFF.

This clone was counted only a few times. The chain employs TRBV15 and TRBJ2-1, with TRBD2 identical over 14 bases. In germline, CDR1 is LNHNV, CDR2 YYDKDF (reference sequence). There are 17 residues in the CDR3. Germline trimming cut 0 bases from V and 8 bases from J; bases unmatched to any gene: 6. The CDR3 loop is CATSRDRLAGGHHEQFF. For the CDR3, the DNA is TGTGCCACCAGCAGAGATAGACTAGCGGGGGGGCATCATGAGCAGTTCTTC. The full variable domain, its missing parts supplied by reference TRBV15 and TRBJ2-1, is DAMVIQNPRYQVTQFGKPVTLSCSQTLNHNVMYWYQQKSSQAPKLLFHYYDKDFNNEADTPDNFQSRRPNTSFCFLDIRSPGLGDTAMYLCATSRDRLAGGHHEQFFGPGTRLTVL.

The CDR3 is CASSPRGAEAFF. CDR3 DNA: TGCGCCAGCAGCCCACGAGGCGCTGAAGCTTTCTTT. The chain links TRBV4-1 to TRBJ1-1; D remains ambiguous. This CDR3 is 12 amino acids long. The germline gives CDR1 MGHRA, CDR2 YSYEKL. V lost 4 bases and J 6 bases, leaving 9 bases between the germline ends.

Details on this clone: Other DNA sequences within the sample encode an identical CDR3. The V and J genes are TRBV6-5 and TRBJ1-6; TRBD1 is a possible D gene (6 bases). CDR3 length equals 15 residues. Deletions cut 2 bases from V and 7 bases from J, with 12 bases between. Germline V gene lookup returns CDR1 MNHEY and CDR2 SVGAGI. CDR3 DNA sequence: TGTGCCAGCAGTTACACTGGACAGACCAATTCACCCCTCCACTTT. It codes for CASSYTGQTNSPLHF.

CDR3 sequence: CASSQTGTGQGDGYTF. Written as DNA, the CDR3 is TGCGCCAGCAGCCAAACAGGGACAGGGCAAGGGGATGGCTACACCTTC. The chain combines TRBV4-3 with TRBJ1-2; TRBD1 aligns across 9 bases. The V and J ends lost 2 bases and 6 bases, in that order; junction bases with no gene match: 10. This CDR3 spans 16 amino acids. Germline CDR1 is LGHNA and CDR2 is YSLEER.

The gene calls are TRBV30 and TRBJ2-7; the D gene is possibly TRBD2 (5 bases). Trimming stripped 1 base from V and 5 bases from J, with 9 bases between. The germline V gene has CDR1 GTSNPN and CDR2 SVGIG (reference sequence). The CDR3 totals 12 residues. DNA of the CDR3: TGTGCCTGGAGTGGGATCGGGGACGAGCAGTACTTC. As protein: CAWSGIGDEQYF. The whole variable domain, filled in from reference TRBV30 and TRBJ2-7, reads SQTIHQWPATLVQPVGSPLSLECTVEGTSNPNLYWYRQAAGRGLQLLFYSVGIGQISSEVPQNLSASRPQDRQFILSSKKLLLSDSGFYLCAWSGIGDEQYFGPGTRLTVT.

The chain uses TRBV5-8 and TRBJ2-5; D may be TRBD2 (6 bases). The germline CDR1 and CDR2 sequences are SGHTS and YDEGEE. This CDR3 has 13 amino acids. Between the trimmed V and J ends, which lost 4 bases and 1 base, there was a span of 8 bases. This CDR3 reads CASSAGFQETQYF. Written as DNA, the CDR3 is TGTGCCAGCAGCGCGGGGTTCCAAGAGACCCAGTACTTC.

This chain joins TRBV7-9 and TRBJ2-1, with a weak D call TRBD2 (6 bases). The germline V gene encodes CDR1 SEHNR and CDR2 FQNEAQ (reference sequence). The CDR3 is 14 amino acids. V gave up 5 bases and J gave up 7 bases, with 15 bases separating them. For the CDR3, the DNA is TGTGCCAGCAGCCCTGCGGCGGGGAGGAATGAGCAGTTCTTC. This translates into CASSPAAGRNEQFF.

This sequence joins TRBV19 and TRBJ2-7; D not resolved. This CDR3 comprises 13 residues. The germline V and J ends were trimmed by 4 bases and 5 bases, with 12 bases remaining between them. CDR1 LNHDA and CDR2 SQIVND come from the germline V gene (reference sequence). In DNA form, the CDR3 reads TGTGCCAGTAGTAGGTTGTGGGCTGACGAGCAGTACTTC. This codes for CASSRLWADEQYF.

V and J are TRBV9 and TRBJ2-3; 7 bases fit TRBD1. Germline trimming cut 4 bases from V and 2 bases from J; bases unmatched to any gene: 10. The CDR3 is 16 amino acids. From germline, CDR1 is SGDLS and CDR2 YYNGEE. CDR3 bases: TGTGCCAGCAGCTTTGGGACAGCCGCGTCCACAGATACGCAGTATTTT. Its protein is CASSFGTAASTDTQYF.

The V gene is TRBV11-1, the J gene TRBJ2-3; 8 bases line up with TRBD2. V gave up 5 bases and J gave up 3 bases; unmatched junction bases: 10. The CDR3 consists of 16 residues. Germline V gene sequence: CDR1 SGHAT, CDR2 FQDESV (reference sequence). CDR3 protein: CASSPKRGIVTDTQYF. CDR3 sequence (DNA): TGTGCCAGCAGCCCAAAGCGGGGGATCGTGACAGATACGCAGTATTTT.

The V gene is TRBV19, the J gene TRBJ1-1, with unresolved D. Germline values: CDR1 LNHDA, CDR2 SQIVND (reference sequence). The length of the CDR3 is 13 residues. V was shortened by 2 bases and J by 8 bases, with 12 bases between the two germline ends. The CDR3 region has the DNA TGTGCCAGTAGTATAAGCGCCAGCCTAGAAGCTTTCTTT. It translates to CASSISASLEAFF.

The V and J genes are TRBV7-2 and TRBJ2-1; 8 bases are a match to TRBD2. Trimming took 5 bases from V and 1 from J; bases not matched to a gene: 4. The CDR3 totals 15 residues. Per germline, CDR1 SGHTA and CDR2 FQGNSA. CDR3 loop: CASSPTSGSYNEQFF. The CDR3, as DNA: TGTGCCAGCAGCCCTACTAGCGGTTCCTACAATGAGCAGTTCTTC.